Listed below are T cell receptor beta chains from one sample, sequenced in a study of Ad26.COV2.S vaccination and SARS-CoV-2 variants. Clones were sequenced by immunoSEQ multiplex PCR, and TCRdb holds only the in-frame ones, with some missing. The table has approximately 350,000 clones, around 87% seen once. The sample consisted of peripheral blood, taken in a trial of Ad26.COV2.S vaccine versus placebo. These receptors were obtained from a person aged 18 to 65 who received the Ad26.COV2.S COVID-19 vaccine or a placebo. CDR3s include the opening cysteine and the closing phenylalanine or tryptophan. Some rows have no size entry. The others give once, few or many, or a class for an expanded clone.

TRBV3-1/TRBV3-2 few CASSHRGTEAFF
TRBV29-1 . CSVDGSNEQFF
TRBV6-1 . CASSDSEGSISGANVLTF
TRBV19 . CASSRPGGETQYF
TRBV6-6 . CASSYSADSQPQHF
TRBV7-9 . CASSLAGGTNYGYTF
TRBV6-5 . CASTAGVTSAYEQYF
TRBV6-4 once CASSESGGATDTQYF
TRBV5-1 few CASSLGDRTNEKLFF
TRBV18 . CASSPLGTETYEQYF
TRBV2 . CASRGLVNEQFF
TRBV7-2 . CASSFATGGNQPQHF
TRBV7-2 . CASSLDRLETAGYGYTF
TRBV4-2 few CASSPLQGVEPQHF
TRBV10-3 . CAIVAENSYEQYF
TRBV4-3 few CASSQDGRSGNTIYF
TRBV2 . CASSGGPDTEAFF
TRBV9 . CASSVENTGELFF
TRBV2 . CASSVETSGGSSYEQYF
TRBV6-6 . CARLGANVLTF
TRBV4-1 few CASSQSGRTGSGNTIYF
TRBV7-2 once CASSLYRVNQPQHF
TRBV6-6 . CASSDRENQPQHF
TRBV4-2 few CASSQETSGWSATDTQYF
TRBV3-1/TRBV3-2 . CASSADTSETQYF
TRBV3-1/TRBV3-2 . CASSQDWDSSNEQFF
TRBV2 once CASKDSHSNQPQHF
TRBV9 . CASSVGGTSWNEQYF
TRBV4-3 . CASSQDFPNSPLHF
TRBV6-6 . CASSESGTENTGELFF
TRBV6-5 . CASILPGTTNEKLFF
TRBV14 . CASSQEPERDSSYEQYF
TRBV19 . CASSTIAPLGETQYF
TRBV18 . CASSGRQGADGYTF
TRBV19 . CASRRPYAGNTEAFF
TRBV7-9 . CASTLTSYEQYF
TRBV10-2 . CASHSSGGSYNEQFF
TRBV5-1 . CASPPLAGTPNTGELFF
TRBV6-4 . CASSDGSGNWEAFF
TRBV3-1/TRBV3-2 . CASSQDEESTGELFF
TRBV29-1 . CSVEPTGGSYEQYF
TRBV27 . CASRGDRGWKTEAFF
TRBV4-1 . CASSQDLRAYEQYF
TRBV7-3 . CASSPPGGENEQYF
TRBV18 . CASSPPVLETQYF
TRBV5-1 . CASSLVVASGANVLTF
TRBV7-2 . CASSLQGAYEQYF
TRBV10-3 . CAISDPGGDTEAFF
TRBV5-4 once CASSLSGGYGYTF
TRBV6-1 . CASSEVPLLNTEAFF
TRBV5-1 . CASSPETSYGYTF
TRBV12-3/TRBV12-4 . CASSLQGGYGYTF
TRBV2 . CASSVLSYEQYF